The sequence of this T cell receptor beta chain was determined in a study of CD8+CD57+ T cells in acquired aplastic anemia. In the study overall: The mean DNA yield obtained from sorted CD4+ and CD8+ cells came to around 3 ug. Whole-study findings and limits: Patients and controls had in common 25 to 30 CD8+ CDR3 sequences. No significant patient-versus-control difference appeared in CD8+ Simpson's diversity.

This CDR3 spans 15 amino acids. Germline values: CDR1 SEHNR, CDR2 FQNEAQ (reference sequence). The V end lost 5 bases, the J end lost 0 bases, and 11 bases lay between the germline ends. For CDR3 and TCR beta VDJ profiling, genomic DNA was the template used. TCRdb itself ran the reads through MiXCR, one entry per CDR3 protein. This table holds some 170,000 distinct CDR3 sequences, roughly 65% found once. This clonotype was observed at least ten times. The antigen is not known. Sequencing involved patients with CD8+CD57+ cell expansion previously shown by flow cytometry. The sequence derives from a human donor with aplastic anemia. The V call is TRBV7-9, the J call TRBJ1-3; TRBD1 is a possible D gene (5 bases). The sample taken for sequencing was sorted CD4+, CD8+, or CD8+CD57+ T cells (not recorded which) from PBMCs. The CDR3 DNA reads as TGTGCCAGCAGCCTAGGGGTCGACTCTGGAAACACCATATATTTT. Translated, it gives CASSLGVDSGNTIYF.